Following are 29 T cell receptor beta chains from one sample sequenced in a study of shared clonotypes between healthy human individuals. Only in-frame clones appear in the TCRdb table, and some are missing; sequencing was by immunoSEQ multiplex PCR. The sample records a few hundred thousand clones, around 97% being singletons. Sequencing used naive CD4+ T cells sorted from blood. Subset in this sample: CD45RA+ positively selected. These receptors came from a woman in her 30s in good health.

Here the CDR3 reads CASMRQGAYSNYGYTF. CDR3 in DNA: TGTGCCAGTATGAGACAGGGGGCGTATTCTAACTATGGCTACACCTTC. The chain recombines TRBV19 with TRBJ1-2, with 10 bases matching TRBD1. The germline V gene encodes CDR1 LNHDA and CDR2 SQIVND (reference sequence). This CDR3 is built from 16 residues. Losses at the gene ends were 7 bases for V and 0 bases for J; bases not matched to a gene: 8.

The rearrangement links TRBV30 to TRBJ2-4; D is undetermined. This CDR3 spans 16 amino acids. CDR1 GTSNPN and CDR2 SVGIG come from the germline V gene (reference sequence). Deletions cut 3 bases from V and 0 bases from J, with 15 bases between. CDR3 protein: CAWSLEQTIAKNIQYF. For the CDR3, the DNA is TGTGCCTGGAGCCTGGAGCAAACGATAGCCAAAAACATTCAGTACTTC.

The chain combines TRBV7-8 with TRBJ2-6, with 13 positions matching TRBD2. The germline V gene encodes CDR1 SGHVS and CDR2 FQNEAQ. V lost 6 bases, J lost 2 bases, and 1 base stayed unmatched. This CDR3 comprises 16 residues. CDR3 nucleotides: TGTGCCAGCAGTGGGACTAGCGGGACTGGGGCCAACGTCCTGACTTTC. This gives the protein CASSGTSGTGANVLTF.

The chain recombines TRBV18 with TRBJ1-5, with a tentative D call TRBD1 (5 bases). The ends were cut back, 6 bases at V and 5 bases at J, with 23 bases in the middle. Germline CDR1 KGHSH, CDR2 LQKENI. The CDR3 is 17 amino acids. CDR3 loop: CASSGGGGFDDHQPQHF. CDR3 coding DNA: TGTGCCAGCTCCGGGGGGGGAGGGTTCGACGACCATCAGCCCCAGCATTTT.

The chain has TRBV28 and TRBJ2-1; no reliable D call. The germline V gene has CDR1 MDHEN and CDR2 SYDVKM. The CDR3 has 15 residues. The V gene lost 3 bases and the J gene lost 0 bases, with 9 bases spanning the gap. CDR3: CASSFWASSYNEQFF. CDR3 nucleotides: TGTGCCAGCAGTTTTTGGGCTAGCTCCTACAATGAGCAGTTCTTC.

For this clone: Other DNA sequences in this sample translate to the same CDR3. The chain links TRBV19 to TRBJ1-1; D is ambiguous. Germline loops: CDR1 LNHDA, CDR2 SQIVND (reference sequence). The CDR3 spans 15 residues. Trimming pared 3 bases from V and 2 bases from J, leaving 13 bases between. As DNA, the CDR3 is TGTGCCAGTAGTATTAGGGCAGGACTAAACACTGAAGCTTTCTTT. This encodes CASSIRAGLNTEAFF.

This rearrangement joins TRBV9 to TRBJ2-3; TRBD1 matches 8 bases. Germline V gene data show CDR1 as SGDLS and CDR2 as YYNGEE. This CDR3 is built from 16 residues. After removal of 0 bases from V and 6 bases from J, the junction contained 9 bases not matched to a gene. The CDR3 DNA reads TGTGCCAGCAGCGTAGAATGGGTCCAGGGGGCGGATACGCAGTATTTT. Its translation is CASSVEWVQGADTQYF.

This rearrangement joins TRBV28 to TRBJ2-1, with 11 bases identical to TRBD2. Trimming cost V 9 bases and J 10 bases; bases outside gene matches: 11. CDR1 is MDHEN and CDR2 is SYDVKM in the germline V gene. The CDR3 totals 14 residues. The CDR3 sequence is CASLWTSGFREQFF. The CDR3, as DNA: TGTGCCAGTCTTTGGACTAGCGGGTTCCGGGAGCAGTTCTTC.

This clone occurred a few times. Distinct nucleotide sequences in the sample also encode this CDR3. CDR3 bases: TGTGCCAGCTCACCGGACGGAAATCAGCCCCAGCATTTT. It encodes CASSPDGNQPQHF. This rearrangement joins TRBV18 to TRBJ1-5; D unclear. The V and J ends lost 3 bases and 4 bases respectively, with 7 bases between them. The germline V gene has CDR1 KGHSH and CDR2 LQKENI. The CDR3 sequence is 13 residues long.

On this clone itself: Other DNA sequences in the sample encode the same CDR3. The V gene is TRBV5-1, the J gene TRBJ2-3; D not resolved. Per germline, CDR1 SGHRS and CDR2 YFSETQ. The length of the CDR3 is 14 residues. The V gene lost 4 bases and the J gene lost 0 bases, with 9 bases spanning the gap. The CDR3 protein is CASSPGPSTDTQYF. As DNA, the CDR3 is TGCGCCAGCAGCCCGGGTCCTAGCACAGATACGCAGTATTTT.

V is TRBV6-5 and J is TRBJ1-2; 7 bases map to TRBD1. Per the germline V gene, CDR1 is MNHEY and CDR2 is SVGAGI. J gave up 6 bases and V 2 bases, and 0 bases lay outside the gene matches. The CDR3 is 12 amino acids. The CDR3 protein is CASSYQGDGYTF. The CDR3, as DNA: TGTGCCAGCAGTTACCAGGGGGATGGCTACACCTTC.

The chain carries TRBV2 and TRBJ2-1; tentative D call: TRBD2 (5 bases). Germline lookup yields CDR1 SNHLY and CDR2 FYNNEI. Trimming removed 3 bases from V and 2 bases from J, with 11 bases in between. The CDR3 runs to 15 residues. As DNA, the CDR3 is TGTGCCAGCAGTGACGAGGGATTAACCTACAATGAGCAGTTCTTC. Its translation is CASSDEGLTYNEQFF.

The chain combines TRBV7-6 with TRBJ2-1, with D possibly TRBD1 on 5 matching bases. V was cut by 0 bases and J by 9 bases, with 6 bases left in between. CDR1 and CDR2 (germline): SGHVS, FNYEAQ. The CDR3 contains 12 residues. The CDR3 loop is CASSLAQGEQFF. CDR3 sequence (DNA): TGTGCCAGCAGCTTAGCGCAGGGTGAGCAGTTCTTC.

The rearrangement uses TRBV5-5 and TRBJ2-7, with D uncertain. The germline V and J ends were trimmed by 0 bases and 2 bases, with 9 bases remaining between them. The CDR3 runs to 14 residues. Germline CDR1 and CDR2: SGHKS and YYEKEE (reference sequence). The CDR3 DNA follows: TGTGCCAGCAGCTTGGTCGTCAGAACCTACGAGCAGTACTTC. Translation: CASSLVVRTYEQYF.

This chain uses TRBV13 with TRBJ1-2, with no clear D. In germline, CDR1 is PRHDT, CDR2 FYEKMQ (reference sequence). The V gene lost 5 bases and the J gene lost 8 bases, with 12 bases spanning the gap. The CDR3 has 12 residues. The CDR3 coding sequence is TGTGCCAGCAGCAAAGAAGGCGGCGGCTACACCTTC. Translating it yields CASSKEGGGYTF.

Note on this clone: Additional DNA sequences in this sample encode the identical CDR3. The chain couples TRBV7-9 to TRBJ2-7; D remains ambiguous. The ends were cut back, 6 bases at V and 2 bases at J, with 5 bases in the middle. This CDR3 region has 11 residues. Germline V gene lookup returns CDR1 SEHNR and CDR2 FQNEAQ (reference sequence). The CDR3, as DNA: TGTGCCAGCAGTGTGGCCTACGAGCAGTACTTC. Protein: CASSVAYEQYF.

This clone was seen once. The chain uses TRBV7-2 and TRBJ2-1; no firm D call. V dropped 1 base and J dropped 2 bases, with 12 bases sitting between them. Germline CDR1 SGHTA, CDR2 FQGNSA. This CDR3 has 16 amino acids. The CDR3 is CASSLVGGGTYNEQFF. Here the CDR3 DNA reads TGTGCCAGCAGCTTAGTTGGCGGTGGGACCTACAATGAGCAGTTCTTC. Full variable domain (remainder filled in from reference TRBV7-2 and TRBJ2-1): GAGVSQSPSNKVTEKGKDVELRCDPISGHTALYWYRQSLGQGLEFLIYFQGNSAPDKSGLPSDRFSAERTGGSVSTLTIQRTQQEDSAVYLCASSLVGGGTYNEQFFGPGTRLTVL.

This rearrangement joins TRBV6-5 to TRBJ2-7; the D gene is possibly TRBD1 (5 bases). Per germline, CDR1 MNHEY and CDR2 SVGAGI. V dropped 5 bases and J dropped 0 bases, with 8 bases sitting between them. The CDR3 is made up of 13 amino acids. The CDR3 region is CASSEDISYEQYF. CDR3 sequence (DNA): TGTGCCAGCAGTGAGGACATCTCCTACGAGCAGTACTTC.

This chain uses TRBV11-2 with TRBJ2-1, with 12 bases fitting TRBD2. The V gene's germline CDR1 is SGHAT and CDR2 FQNNGV. J was trimmed by 9 bases and V by 4 bases; bases with no gene match: 7. The CDR3 is made up of 15 amino acids. CDR3 in DNA: TGTGCCAGCAGCTCCTCTAGCGGGAGGGCCCTTGAGCAGTTCTTC. Encoded protein: CASSSSSGRALEQFF.

This chain connects TRBV7-2 to TRBJ2-7, with 11 bases identical to TRBD2. The CDR3 runs 15 residues. Germline V CDR1 and CDR2: SGHTA, FQGNSA. With V trimmed by 5 bases and J by 9 bases, 12 bases remained unmatched. CDR3 in DNA: TGTGCCAGCAGCCCCAGACTAGCGGGACTCAAGCCGCAGTACTTC. Translation: CASSPRLAGLKPQYF.

V gene TRBV7-6 combines with J gene TRBJ1-6, with no clear D. Germline V gives CDR1 SGHVS, CDR2 FNYEAQ. The CDR3 extends over 12 amino acids. The germline V and J ends were trimmed by 1 base and 13 bases, with 8 bases remaining between them. The CDR3 loop reads CASSLGAFPLHF. The CDR3 nucleotides read TGTGCCAGCAGCTTAGGGGCTTTCCCCCTCCACTTT. Complete variable domain (other parts from reference TRBV7-6 and TRBJ1-6): GAGVSQSPRYKVTKRGQDVALRCDPISGHVSLYWYRQALGQGPEFLTYFNYEAQQDKSGLPNDRFSAERPEGSISTLTIQRTEQRDSAMYRCASSLGAFPLHFGNGTRLTVT.

This clone showed up just once. J is TRBJ2-3 and V is TRBV28, with TRBD2 matching 13 bases. Germline V gives CDR1 MDHEN, CDR2 SYDVKM. Losses at the gene ends were 6 bases for V and 1 base for J; bases not matched to a gene: 16. This CDR3 is 20 amino acids long. The CDR3 DNA is TGTGCCAGCAGCCGACTATACGGACTAGCGGGAGTCCGCGGCACAGATACGCAGTATTTT. Its translation: CASSRLYGLAGVRGTDTQYF.

About this clone itself: Within the sample, other DNA sequences also encode this same CDR3. The chain couples TRBV6-5 to TRBJ1-5; D remains ambiguous. V was trimmed by 6 bases and J by 1 base, leaving 10 bases between them. The CDR3 has 14 residues. The germline gives CDR1 MNHEY, CDR2 SVGAGI. CDR3 bases: TGTGCCAGCAGCCCTGACCGGAGCAATCAGCCCCAGCATTTT. Its translation is CASSPDRSNQPQHF.

The V and J genes are TRBV19 and TRBJ1-2, with a possible D match to TRBD1 (6 bases). Germline V gives CDR1 LNHDA, CDR2 SQIVND (reference sequence). This CDR3 is 15 amino acids long. V shed 9 bases and J shed 2 bases, with 19 bases lying between them. Here the CDR3 reads CASQDSQRDNYGYTF. CDR3 DNA sequence: TGTGCCAGCCAGGACAGTCAGAGGGACAACTATGGCTACACCTTC.

As concerns this clone: Its ends do not fully match the called genes, so a read error is possible. The chain uses TRBV27 and TRBJ1-1; D unresolved. Germline V gene sequence: CDR1 MNHEY, CDR2 SMNVEV (reference sequence). The CDR3 runs to 15 residues. The CDR3 bases are TGTGCCACCAGTACGAGTTGGCAGATAAACACTGAAGCTTTCTTT. Its translation: CATSTSWQINTEAFF.

V and J are TRBV10-1 and TRBJ2-2; 9 bases agree with TRBD2. The CDR3 length is 16 residues. With 5 bases clipped from V and 4 bases from J, the junction kept 8 bases outside the gene matches. CDR1 and CDR2 (germline): WNHNN, SYGVQD (reference sequence). The CDR3 is CASSTLLAGSTGELFF. CDR3 nucleotides: TGCGCCAGCAGTACCTTGCTAGCGGGATCCACCGGGGAGCTGTTTTTT.

This sequence joins TRBV4-1 and TRBJ1-2; possibly TRBD1 for D (5 bases). Trimming cost V 1 base and J 10 bases, with 16 bases left between them. From germline, CDR1 is MGHRA and CDR2 YSYEKL. The CDR3 loop spans 14 amino acids. The chain's CDR3 is CASSQVSGADDYTF. CDR3 in DNA: TGCGCCAGCAGCCAAGTTTCCGGGGCCGACGACTACACCTTC.

V is TRBV30 and J is TRBJ1-4; D possibly corresponds to TRBD1 (6 bases). V was shortened by 3 bases and J by 8 bases, with 22 bases between the two germline ends. The CDR3 totals 16 residues. CDR1 is GTSNPN, CDR2 SVGIG, per germline (reference sequence). In DNA, the CDR3 is TGTGCCTGGAGCCATTCCGGGACACCCTTGCAGGAAAAACTGTTTTTT. Amino acid sequence: CAWSHSGTPLQEKLFF.

This clone has only one observation. The chain has TRBV7-2 and TRBJ2-7, with TRBD2 identical over 8 bases. V trimming: 6 bases; J trimming: 6 bases; junction bases outside the gene matches: 4. Germline V gene sequence: CDR1 SGHTA, CDR2 FQGNSA. There are 12 residues in the CDR3. CDR3 in DNA: TGTGCCAGCAGACCCCTAGCGGGCGAGCAGTACTTC. The encoded protein is CASRPLAGEQYF.